This T cell receptor beta chain derives from a study of T cells expressing NK-cell markers. Turning to the study itself: Of eight sequenced donors, seven were HCMV-seropositive and one HCMV-seronegative.

CDR1 and CDR2 from the germline V gene are SGHTS and YDEGEE. The CDR3 totals 14 residues. Overall study results and limits: One observes that, in a handful of donors, these clonotypes were also the leading ones within the CD3+CD56-NKG2C+ fraction.

TCRdb reprocessed the 5' RACE reads and reports one entry per CDR3 protein, with no DNA. With 300,000 to 500,000 distinct CDR3 sequences in the sample, the ten largest clones hold around a tenth. Concerning this clonotype itself: The target antigen is unknown.

The receptor's source is a woman aged 45-59 years in good health. The rearrangement links TRBV5-8 to TRBJ2-3. The sequenced material came from blood T cells: a sorted CD56 or NKG2C T cell subset, CD4+ or CD8+ T cells, or bulk PBMC T cells (not recorded which). The chain's CDR3 is CASSFFRGTDTQYF.